This T cell receptor (beta chain) was documented in a study (dated by TCRdb to about 2015). About the full investigation: The study tested whether tumor-infiltrating Tregs in breast cancer are recruited from blood Tregs or converted in situ from other CD4+ T cell subsets. Here is what the overall study found, with its caveats: The larger-cohort validation was restricted to a single TCR beta V-J rearrangement rather than whole repertoires. In terms of TCR gene usage, tumor memory CD4+ T cells clustered together with blood and lymph node memory CD4+ cells, as well as with lymph node naive CD4+ cells. Tumor-infiltrating Treg TCR alpha and beta sequences overlapped most with tumor naive CD4+ T cells, then with blood naive CD4+ T cells.

The memory CD4+ T cell population was isolated based on a CD4+CD45RO+CD25- phenotype. Tregs, naive and memory CD4+ T cells from tumor, blood and ipsilateral draining lymph nodes of about 5 breast cancer patients underwent full-length TCR alpha and beta sequencing. Tumor tissue and lymph nodes from ipsilateral axillary dissection were perfused with PBS, minced and digested with collagenase I and hyaluronidase. Ficoll density gradient centrifugation was used to isolate mononuclear cells from lymph nodes or from 50 ml of peripheral blood. A purity exceeding 90% was confirmed by FACS for the sorted cell populations. Measured from the cysteine to the phenylalanine, the CDR3 is 13 residues long. The kept DNA is CDR3 alone, 39 bases in frame from the first base. The germline ends are 11 bases apart after V is trimmed by 3 bases and J by 5 bases. The germline V gene yields SGHTA for CDR1 and FQGNSA for CDR2.

Full-length TCR variable regions were amplified by 5' RACE PCR with constant-region reverse primers, and semi-nested PCR with Nested Universal Primer A was subsequently performed. Using the ReliaPrep RNA Cell Miniprep System, total RNA was extracted, and the SMARTer RACE 5'/3' Kit was then used to reverse transcribe the RNA into 5'RACE-ready cDNA. Full-length TCR alpha and beta libraries were barcoded with multiplex adaptors and sequenced on an Illumina MiSeq. The authors processed their data as follows. For each of nine subset-tissue groups, sequencing data from the five patients were pooled, and the groups were compared by unsupervised clustering of TCR gene usage. The Morisita-Horn index was used to calculate repertoire similarity, with shared sequences weighted according to their contribution to each repertoire. TCRdb's own reprocessing of the public reads used fastp at Q25 and MiXCR and kept productive beta chains. Merged by CDR3 protein, the rows form single entries marked with the most common genes and DNA. What appears here as the V and J calls and clone size reflects TCRdb's work, not the paper's. Counted in this sample were 62,000 or so distinct CDR3 sequences; around a fifth of them appeared once. The ten most abundant clones make up 2.5% to 3.5% of the sample.

For this clonotype: This receptor's antigen is unknown. No quality values exist for individual bases; no much larger clone is one base distant.

Sample: memory CD4+ T cells sorted from a lymph node. The sample's cell subset or site label is to be understood as: memory CD4+ T cells, CD4+CD45RO+CD25-. The sequence was collected from a female donor with breast cancer. The rearrangement combines TRBV7-2 with TRBJ2-7; TRBD2 is a weak D gene call, 5 bases matching. In nucleotides, the sequence is TGTGCCAGCAGCTTTGAGGGCTCGGACGAGCAGTACTTC. It is translated as CASSFEGSDEQYF. The full variable domain, completed from the reference TRBV7-2 and TRBJ2-7 proteins outside the CDR3, reads GAGVSQSPSNKVTEKGKDVELRCDPISGHTALYWYRQSLGQGLEFLIYFQGNSAPDKSGLPSDRFSAERTGGSVSTLTIQRTQQEDSAVYLCASSFEGSDEQYFGPGTRLTVT.